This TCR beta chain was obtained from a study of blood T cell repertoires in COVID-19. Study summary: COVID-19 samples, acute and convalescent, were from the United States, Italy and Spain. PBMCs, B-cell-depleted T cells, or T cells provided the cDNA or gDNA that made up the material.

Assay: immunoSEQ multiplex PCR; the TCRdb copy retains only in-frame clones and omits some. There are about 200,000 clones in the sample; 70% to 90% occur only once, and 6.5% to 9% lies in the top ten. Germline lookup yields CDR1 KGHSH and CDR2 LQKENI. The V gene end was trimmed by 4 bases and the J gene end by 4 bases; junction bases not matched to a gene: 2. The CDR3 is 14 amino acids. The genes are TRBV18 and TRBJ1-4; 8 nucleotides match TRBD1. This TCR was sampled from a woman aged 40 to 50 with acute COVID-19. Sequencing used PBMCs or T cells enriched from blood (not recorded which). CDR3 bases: TGTGCCAGCTCACTAGACAGGGGTAATGAAAAACTGTTTTTT. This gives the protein CASSLDRGNEKLFF.